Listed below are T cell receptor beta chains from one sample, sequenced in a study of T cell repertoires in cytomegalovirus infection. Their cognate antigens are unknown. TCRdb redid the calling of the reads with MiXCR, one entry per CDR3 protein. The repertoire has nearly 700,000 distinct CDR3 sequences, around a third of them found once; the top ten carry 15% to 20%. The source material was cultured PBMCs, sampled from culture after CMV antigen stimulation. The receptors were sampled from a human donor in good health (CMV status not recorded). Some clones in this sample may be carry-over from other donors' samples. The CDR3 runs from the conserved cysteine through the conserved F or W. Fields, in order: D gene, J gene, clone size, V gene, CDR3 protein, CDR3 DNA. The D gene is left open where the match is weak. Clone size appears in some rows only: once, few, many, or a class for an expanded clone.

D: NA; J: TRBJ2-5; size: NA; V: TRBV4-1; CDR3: CASSRPGQRVAETQYF; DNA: TGCGCCAGCAGCCGCCCGGGACAAAGAGTGGCGGAGACCCAGTACTTC
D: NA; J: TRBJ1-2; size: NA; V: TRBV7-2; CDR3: CASSLGGTWGYTF; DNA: TGTGCCAGCAGCTTAGGAGGGACGTGGGGCTACACCTTC
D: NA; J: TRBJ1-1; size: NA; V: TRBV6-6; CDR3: CAVHKNTEAFF; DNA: TGTGCGGTACACAAGAACACTGAAGCTTTCTTT
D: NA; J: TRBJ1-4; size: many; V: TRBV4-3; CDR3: CASSQEGVGDNEKLFF; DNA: TGCGCCAGCAGCCAAGAGGGTGTAGGGGATAATGAAAAACTGTTTTTT
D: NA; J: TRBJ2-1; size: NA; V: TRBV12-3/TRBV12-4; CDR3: CASSPALSYEQFF; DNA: TGTGCCAGCAGCCCCGCCTTAAGTTATGAGCAGTTCTTC
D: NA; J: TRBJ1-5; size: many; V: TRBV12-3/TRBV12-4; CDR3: CASSFEQGIQPQHF; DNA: TGTGCCAGCAGTTTTGAACAGGGTATTCAGCCCCAGCATTTT
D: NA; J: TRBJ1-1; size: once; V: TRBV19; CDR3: CASSIAQGRANTEAFF; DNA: TGTGCCAGTAGTATAGCACAGGGAAGGGCGAACACTGAAGCTTTCTTT
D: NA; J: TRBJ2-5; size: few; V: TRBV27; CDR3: CASSLSPPYQETQYF; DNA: TGTGCCAGCAGTTTGAGTCCCCCATACCAAGAGACCCAGTACTTC
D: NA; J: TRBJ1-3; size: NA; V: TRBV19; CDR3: CASRPGTQAGTIYF; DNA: TGTGCCAGTAGGCCTGGGACCCAGGCAGGGACCATATATTTT
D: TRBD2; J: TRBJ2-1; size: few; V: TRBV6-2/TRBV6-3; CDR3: CASSIPSGDNNEQFF; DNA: TGTGCCAGCAGCATACCTAGCGGAGATAACAATGAGCAGTTCTTC
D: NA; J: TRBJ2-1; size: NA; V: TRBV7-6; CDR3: CANTTYPAGNEQFF; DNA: TGTGCCAACACCACATACCCCGCCGGCAATGAGCAGTTCTTC
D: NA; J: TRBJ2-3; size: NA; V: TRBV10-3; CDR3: CAISDLGTPGTDTQYF; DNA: TGTGCCATCAGTGATCTGGGGACTCCCGGCACAGATACGCAGTATTTT
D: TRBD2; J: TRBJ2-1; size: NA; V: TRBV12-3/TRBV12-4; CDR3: CASSTSGGTRYNEQFF; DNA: TGTGCCAGCAGTACGTCCGGGGGGACTAGGTACAATGAGCAGTTCTTC
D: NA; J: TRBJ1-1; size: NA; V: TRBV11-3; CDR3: CASSTVTGTEAFF; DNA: TGTGCCAGCAGCACCGTCACTGGCACTGAAGCTTTCTTT
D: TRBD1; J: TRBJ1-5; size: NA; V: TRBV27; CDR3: CASSSSGQAHYSNQPQHF; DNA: TGTGCCAGCAGTTCCTCAGGACAGGCCCACTATAGCAATCAGCCCCAGCATTTT
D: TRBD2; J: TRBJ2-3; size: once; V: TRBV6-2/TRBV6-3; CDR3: CASSYEAGGADTQYF; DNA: TGTGCCAGCAGTTACGAGGCGGGGGGGGCAGATACGCAGTATTTT
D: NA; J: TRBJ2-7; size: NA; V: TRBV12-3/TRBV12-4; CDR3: CASSLEGWEQYF; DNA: TGTGCCAGCAGTTTAGAGGGATGGGAGCAGTACTTC
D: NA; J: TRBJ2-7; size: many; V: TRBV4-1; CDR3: CASSPLPWAYEQYF; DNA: TGCGCCAGCAGCCCGCTGCCGTGGGCCTACGAGCAGTACTTC
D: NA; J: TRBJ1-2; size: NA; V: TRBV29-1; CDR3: CSVEGSPAPF; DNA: TGCAGCGTTGAGGGGAGTCCCGCTCCCTTC
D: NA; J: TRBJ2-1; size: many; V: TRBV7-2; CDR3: CASSQTVGDSRLEQFF; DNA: TGTGCCAGCAGTCAGACGGTAGGGGACTCTCGTCTCGAGCAGTTCTTC